A selection of T cell receptor beta chains follows, all from one sample in a study of T-cell reconstitution after alpha-beta-depleted transplantation in children. TCRdb analysed the PCR reads with MiXCR anew, one entry per CDR3 protein. This sample yields approximately 97,000 distinct CDR3 sequences, of which approximately 5.4% are seen a single time; about 6.1% belongs to the top ten. Material: PBMCs, mostly from graft donor cells, obtained 60 days after TCRalphabeta/CD19-depleted stem cell transplant. The receptor source for this set is a female patient between 2 and 15 years old who had a stem cell transplant for Fanconi anemia, so the T cells may come from the graft donor. CDR3s include the opening cysteine and the closing phenylalanine or tryptophan.

TRBV15	TRBJ2-3	CATSREIFRSTDTQYF
TRBV20-1	TRBJ2-7	CSAARSGYEQYF
TRBV5-1	TRBJ2-1	CASSLWASGSFNEQFF
TRBV5-1	TRBJ2-3	CASSLLRGGQTTDTQYF
TRBV7-2	TRBJ1-5	CASSLTSRVSNQPQHF
TRBV29-1	TRBJ2-6	CSVSITGSHVLTF
TRBV6-2/TRBV6-3	TRBJ2-5	CASSLPLAGGVETQYF
TRBV5-1	TRBJ2-5	CASSLTVRGQETQYF
TRBV5-1	TRBJ1-1	CASSSPGRPRDNTEAFF
TRBV12-3/TRBV12-4	TRBJ2-2	CASSPGGTNTGELFF
TRBV2	TRBJ1-4	CASSLDPWGAVDLNEKLFF
TRBV20-1	TRBJ2-2	CSARQGATLELFF
TRBV5-1	TRBJ2-5	CASRRGFVETQYF
TRBV3-1	TRBJ2-1	CASSHTGGPAGEQFF
TRBV5-1	TRBJ1-1	CASSPRTVNTEAFF
TRBV12-3/TRBV12-4	TRBJ1-5	CASSYRGSNSNQPQHF
TRBV29-1	TRBJ2-1	CTIRGGGADEQFF
TRBV27	TRBJ2-1	CASSLSRGTGYNEQFF
TRBV24-1	TRBJ1-1	CATSDPWTGKAFF
TRBV7-2	TRBJ1-3	CASSFAQGNTIYF
TRBV9	TRBJ2-1	CASSVATSRGEQFF
TRBV6-1	TRBJ1-5	CASMITLGDQPQHF
TRBV7-3	TRBJ2-1	CASSLGAAENEQFF
TRBV7-2	TRBJ1-2	CASSYRGYGYTF
TRBV27	TRBJ2-7	CASSLSTNSYEQYF
TRBV28	TRBJ2-3	CASSRNDRGRADTQYF
TRBV10-3	TRBJ2-4	CATLKEDKNIQYF
TRBV4-2	TRBJ1-3	CASSQGQGGNTIYF
TRBV7-9	TRBJ2-7	CATVTRGYEQYF
TRBV20-1	TRBJ2-3	CSAPRAGVVGATDTQYF
TRBV2	TRBJ2-6	CASSLVMNSFGANVLTF
TRBV7-3	TRBJ2-6	CASSPRQETGANVLTF
TRBV12-3/TRBV12-4	TRBJ2-1	CASGSFNNEQFF
TRBV24-1	TRBJ2-3	CATSDLPRQGADTQYF
TRBV20-1	TRBJ2-1	CSAPRSGRTNEQFF
TRBV30	TRBJ2-7	CAWTGQGTSYEQYF
TRBV21-1	TRBJ2-2	CASSDLEDRPTGELFF
TRBV5-8	TRBJ2-4	CASSLMKGLGQENIQYF
TRBV2	TRBJ2-5	CASSEGQGRFGRPQYF
TRBV12-3/TRBV12-4	TRBJ2-7	CASTLQGEDYEQYF
TRBV20-1	TRBJ2-2	CSARYGDTNTGELFF